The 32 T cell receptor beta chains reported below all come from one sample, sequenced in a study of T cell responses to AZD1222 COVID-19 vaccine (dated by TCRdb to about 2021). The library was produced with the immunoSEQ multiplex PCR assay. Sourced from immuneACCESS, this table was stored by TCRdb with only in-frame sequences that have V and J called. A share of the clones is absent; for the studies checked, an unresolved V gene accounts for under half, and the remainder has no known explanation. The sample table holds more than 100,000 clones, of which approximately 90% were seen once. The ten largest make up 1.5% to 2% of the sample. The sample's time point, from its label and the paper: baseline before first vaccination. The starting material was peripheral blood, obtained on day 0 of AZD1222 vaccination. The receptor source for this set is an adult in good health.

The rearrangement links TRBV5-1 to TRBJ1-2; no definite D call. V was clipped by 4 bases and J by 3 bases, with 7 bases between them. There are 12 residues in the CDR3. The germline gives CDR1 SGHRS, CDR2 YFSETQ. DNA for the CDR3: TGCGCCAGCAGCCGTGACGACTATGGCTACACCTTC. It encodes CASSRDDYGYTF.

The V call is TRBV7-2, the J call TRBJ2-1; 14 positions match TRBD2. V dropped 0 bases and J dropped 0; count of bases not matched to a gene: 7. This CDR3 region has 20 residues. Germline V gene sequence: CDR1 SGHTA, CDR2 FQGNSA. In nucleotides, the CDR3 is TGTGCCAGCAGCTTAGCGTGGACTAGCGGGAGGCAAAGCTCCTACAATGAGCAGTTCTTC. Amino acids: CASSLAWTSGRQSSYNEQFF.

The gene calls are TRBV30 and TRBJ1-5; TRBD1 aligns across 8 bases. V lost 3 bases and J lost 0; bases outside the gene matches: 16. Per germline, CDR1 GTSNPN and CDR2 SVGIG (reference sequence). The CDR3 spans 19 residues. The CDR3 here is CAWSWEVSGGRYSNQPQHF. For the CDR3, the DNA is TGTGCCTGGAGCTGGGAGGTGTCAGGGGGCCGATATAGCAATCAGCCCCAGCATTTT.

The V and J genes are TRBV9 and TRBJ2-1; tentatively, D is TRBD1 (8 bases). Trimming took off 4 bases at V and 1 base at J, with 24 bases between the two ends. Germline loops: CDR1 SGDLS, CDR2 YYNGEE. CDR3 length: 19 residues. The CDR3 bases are TGTGCCAGCAGCTTACGGACAGGGAGGGTCTGGGAGTCCTACAATGAGCAGTTCTTC. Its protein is CASSLRTGRVWESYNEQFF.

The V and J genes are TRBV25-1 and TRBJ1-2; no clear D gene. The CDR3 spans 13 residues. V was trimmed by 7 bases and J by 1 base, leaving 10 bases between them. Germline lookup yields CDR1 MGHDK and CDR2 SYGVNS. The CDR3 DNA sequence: TGTGCCAGCACAACGGGATATAACTATGGCTACACCTTC. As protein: CASTTGYNYGYTF.

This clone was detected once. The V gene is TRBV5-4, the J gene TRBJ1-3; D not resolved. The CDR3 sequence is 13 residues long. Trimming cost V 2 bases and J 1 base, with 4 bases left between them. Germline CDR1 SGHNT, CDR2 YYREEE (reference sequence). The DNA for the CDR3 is TGTGCCAGCAGCTTCGATTCTGGAAACACCATATATTTT. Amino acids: CASSFDSGNTIYF.

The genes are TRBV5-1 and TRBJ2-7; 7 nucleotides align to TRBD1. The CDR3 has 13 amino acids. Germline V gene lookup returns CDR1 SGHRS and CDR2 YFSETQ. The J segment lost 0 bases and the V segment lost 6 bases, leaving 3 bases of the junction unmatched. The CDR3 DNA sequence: TGCGCCAGCACTCCAGGGGGCTCCTACGAGCAGTACTTC. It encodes CASTPGGSYEQYF.

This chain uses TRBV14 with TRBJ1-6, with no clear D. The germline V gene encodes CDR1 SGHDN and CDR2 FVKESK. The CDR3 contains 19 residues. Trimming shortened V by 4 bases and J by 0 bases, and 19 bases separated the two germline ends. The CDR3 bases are TGTGCCAGCAGCCCCTGGCCCAGCGTGGGGAGCTCCTATAATTCACCCCTCCACTTT. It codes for CASSPWPSVGSSYNSPLHF. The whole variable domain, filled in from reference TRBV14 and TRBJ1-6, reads EAGVTQFPSHSVIEKGQTVTLRCDPISGHDNLYWYRRVMGKEIKFLLHFVKESKQDESGMPNNRFLAERTGGTYSTLKVQPAELEDSGVYFCASSPWPSVGSSYNSPLHFGNGTRLTVT.

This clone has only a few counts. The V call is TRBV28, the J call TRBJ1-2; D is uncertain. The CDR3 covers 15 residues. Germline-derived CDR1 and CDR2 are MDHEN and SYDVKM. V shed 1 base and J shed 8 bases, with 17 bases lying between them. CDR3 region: CASSLSSGGQGGYTF. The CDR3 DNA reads TGTGCCAGCAGTTTATCTTCGGGAGGCCAAGGGGGCTACACCTTC.

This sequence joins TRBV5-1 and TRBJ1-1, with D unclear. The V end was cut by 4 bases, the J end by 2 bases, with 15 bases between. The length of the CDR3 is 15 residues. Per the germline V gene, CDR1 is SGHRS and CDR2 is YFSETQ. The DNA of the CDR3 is TGCGCCAGCAGCCCAAGAGACCGATCCAACACTGAAGCTTTCTTT. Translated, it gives CASSPRDRSNTEAFF.

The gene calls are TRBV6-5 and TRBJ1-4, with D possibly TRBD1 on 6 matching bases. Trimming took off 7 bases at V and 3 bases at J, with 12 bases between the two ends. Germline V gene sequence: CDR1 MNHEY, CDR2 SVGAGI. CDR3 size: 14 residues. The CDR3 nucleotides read TGTGCCAGCACCAGGGGAGGGTCTAATGAAAAACTGTTTTTT. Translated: CASTRGGSNEKLFF.

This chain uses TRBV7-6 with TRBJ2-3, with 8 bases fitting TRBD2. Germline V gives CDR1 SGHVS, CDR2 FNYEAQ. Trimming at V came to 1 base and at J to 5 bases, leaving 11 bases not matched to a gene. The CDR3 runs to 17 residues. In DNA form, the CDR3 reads TGTGCCAGCAGCTTAGTGGTGTTAGCGGGGCGCGGAGATACGCAGTATTTT. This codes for CASSLVVLAGRGDTQYF.

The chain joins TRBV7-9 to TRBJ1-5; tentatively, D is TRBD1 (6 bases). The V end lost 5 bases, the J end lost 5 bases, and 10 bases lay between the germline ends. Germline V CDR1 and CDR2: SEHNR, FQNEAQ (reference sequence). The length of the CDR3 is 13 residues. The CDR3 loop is CASSKTGDQPQHF. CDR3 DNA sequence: TGTGCCAGCAGCAAGACAGGTGATCAGCCCCAGCATTTT. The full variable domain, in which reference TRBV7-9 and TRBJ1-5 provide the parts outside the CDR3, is DTGVSQNPRHKITKRGQNVTFRCDPISEHNRLYWYRQTLGQGPEFLTYFQNEAQLEKSRLLSDRFSAERPKGSFSTLEIQRTEQGDSAMYLCASSKTGDQPQHFGDGTRLSIL.

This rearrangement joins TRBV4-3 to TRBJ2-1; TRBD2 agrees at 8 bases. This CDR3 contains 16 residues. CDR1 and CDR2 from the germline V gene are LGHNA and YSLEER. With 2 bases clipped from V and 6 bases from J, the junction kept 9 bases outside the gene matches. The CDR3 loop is CASSQTGLGRRNEQFF. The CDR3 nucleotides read TGCGCCAGCAGCCAAACGGGACTAGGGAGGCGCAATGAGCAGTTCTTC.

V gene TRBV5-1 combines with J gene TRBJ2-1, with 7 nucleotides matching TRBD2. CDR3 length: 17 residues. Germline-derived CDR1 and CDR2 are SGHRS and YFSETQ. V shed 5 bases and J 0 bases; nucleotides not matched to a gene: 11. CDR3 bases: TGCGCCAGCAGATCCCCTAGCGGCATCCGCTCCTACAATGAGCAGTTCTTC. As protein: CASRSPSGIRSYNEQFF. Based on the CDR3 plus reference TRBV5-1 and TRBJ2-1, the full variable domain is KAGVTQTPRYLIKTRGQQVTLSCSPISGHRSVSWYQQTPGQGLQFLFEYFSETQRNKGNFPGRFSGRQFSNSRSEMNVSTLELGDSALYLCASRSPSGIRSYNEQFFGPGTRLTVL.

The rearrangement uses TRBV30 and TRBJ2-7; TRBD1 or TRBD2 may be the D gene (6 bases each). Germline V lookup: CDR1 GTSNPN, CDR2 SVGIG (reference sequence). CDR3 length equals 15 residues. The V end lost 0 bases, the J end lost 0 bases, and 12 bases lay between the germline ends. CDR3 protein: CAWSVRGRSSYEQYF. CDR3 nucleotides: TGTGCCTGGAGTGTACGGGGGCGAAGCTCCTACGAGCAGTACTTC. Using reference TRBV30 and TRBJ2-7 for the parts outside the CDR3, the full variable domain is SQTIHQWPATLVQPVGSPLSLECTVEGTSNPNLYWYRQAAGRGLQLLFYSVGIGQISSEVPQNLSASRPQDRQFILSSKKLLLSDSGFYLCAWSVRGRSSYEQYFGPGTRLTVT.

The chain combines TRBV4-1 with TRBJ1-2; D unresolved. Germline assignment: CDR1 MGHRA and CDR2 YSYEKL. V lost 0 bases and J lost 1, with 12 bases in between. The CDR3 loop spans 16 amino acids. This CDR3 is CASSQEQNNHNYGYTF. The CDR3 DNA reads TGCGCCAGCAGCCAAGAGCAGAATAACCATAACTATGGCTACACCTTC.

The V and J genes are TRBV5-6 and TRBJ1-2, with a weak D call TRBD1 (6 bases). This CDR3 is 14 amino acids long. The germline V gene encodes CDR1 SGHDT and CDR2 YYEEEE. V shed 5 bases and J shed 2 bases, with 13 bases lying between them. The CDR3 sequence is CASSGGQLNYGYTF. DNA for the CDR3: TGTGCCAGCAGTGGGGGGCAGCTAAACTATGGCTACACCTTC. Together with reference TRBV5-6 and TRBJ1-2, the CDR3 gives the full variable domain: DAGVTQSPTHLIKTRGQQVTLRCSPKSGHDTVSWYQQALGQGPQFIFQYYEEEERQRGNFPDRFSGHQFPNYSSELNVNALLLGDSALYLCASSGGQLNYGYTFGSGTRLTVV.

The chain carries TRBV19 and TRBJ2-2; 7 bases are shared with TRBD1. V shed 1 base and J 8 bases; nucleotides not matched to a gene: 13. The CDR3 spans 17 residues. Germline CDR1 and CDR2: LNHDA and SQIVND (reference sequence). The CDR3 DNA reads TGTGCCAGTAGTATAGGGGGACAGATGAACACAAGGGGGGAGCTGTTTTTT. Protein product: CASSIGGQMNTRGELFF.

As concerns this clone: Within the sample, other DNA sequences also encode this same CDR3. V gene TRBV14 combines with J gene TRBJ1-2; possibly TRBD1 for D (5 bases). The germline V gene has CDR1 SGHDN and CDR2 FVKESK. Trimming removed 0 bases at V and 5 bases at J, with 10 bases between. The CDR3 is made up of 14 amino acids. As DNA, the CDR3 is TGTGCCAGCAGCCAAGACACTAAGGGGTATGGCTACACCTTC. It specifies CASSQDTKGYGYTF. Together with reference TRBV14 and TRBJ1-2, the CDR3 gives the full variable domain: EAGVTQFPSHSVIEKGQTVTLRCDPISGHDNLYWYRRVMGKEIKFLLHFVKESKQDESGMPNNRFLAERTGGTYSTLKVQPAELEDSGVYFCASSQDTKGYGYTFGSGTRLTVV.

CDR3 DNA: TGTGCCAGCAGCGTATTGACAGGGGGCACTGAAGCTTTCTTT. Encoded protein: CASSVLTGGTEAFF. The chain couples TRBV9 to TRBJ1-1; 9 positions match TRBD1. The CDR3 is 14 amino acids. The germline gives CDR1 SGDLS, CDR2 YYNGEE. V lost 1 base and J lost 4; bases outside the gene matches: 2. The full variable domain, completed using reference TRBV9 and TRBJ1-1, is DSGVTQTPKHLITATGQRVTLRCSPRSGDLSVYWYQQSLDQGLQFLIQYYNGEERAKGNILERFSAQQFPDLHSELNLSSLELGDSALYFCASSVLTGGTEAFFGQGTRLTVV.

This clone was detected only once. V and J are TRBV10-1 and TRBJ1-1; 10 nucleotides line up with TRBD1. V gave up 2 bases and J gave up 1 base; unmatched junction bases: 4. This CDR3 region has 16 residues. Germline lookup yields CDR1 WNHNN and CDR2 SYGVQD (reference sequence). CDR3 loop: CASSERDRGQNTEAFF. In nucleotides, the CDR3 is TGCGCCAGCAGTGAGAGGGACAGGGGCCAGAACACTGAAGCTTTCTTT.

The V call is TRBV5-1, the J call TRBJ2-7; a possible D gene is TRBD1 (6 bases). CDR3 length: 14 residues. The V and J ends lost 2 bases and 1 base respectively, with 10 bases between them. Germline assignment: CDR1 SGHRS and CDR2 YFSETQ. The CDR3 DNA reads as TGCGCCAGCAGCTTAGTGCAGGGGTCCTACGAGCAGTACTTC. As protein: CASSLVQGSYEQYF.

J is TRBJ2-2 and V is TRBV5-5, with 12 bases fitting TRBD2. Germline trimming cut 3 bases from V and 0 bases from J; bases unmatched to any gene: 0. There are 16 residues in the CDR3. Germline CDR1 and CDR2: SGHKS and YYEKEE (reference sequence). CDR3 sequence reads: CASSSSGGANTGELFF. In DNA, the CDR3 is TGTGCCAGCAGCTCTAGCGGGGGGGCGAACACCGGGGAGCTGTTTTTT.

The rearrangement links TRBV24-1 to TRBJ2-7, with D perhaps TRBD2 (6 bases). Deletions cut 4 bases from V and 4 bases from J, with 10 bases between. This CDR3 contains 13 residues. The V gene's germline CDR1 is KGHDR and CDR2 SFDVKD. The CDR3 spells CATSEPGAYEQYF. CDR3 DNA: TGTGCCACCAGTGAGCCGGGAGCTTACGAGCAGTACTTC.

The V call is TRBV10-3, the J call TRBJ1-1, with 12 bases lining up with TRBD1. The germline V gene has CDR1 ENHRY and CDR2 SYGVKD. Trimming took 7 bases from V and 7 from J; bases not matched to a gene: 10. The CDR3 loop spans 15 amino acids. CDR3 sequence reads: CAINPGQGARGEAFF. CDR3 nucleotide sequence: TGTGCCATCAATCCGGGACAGGGGGCCCGGGGTGAAGCTTTCTTT.

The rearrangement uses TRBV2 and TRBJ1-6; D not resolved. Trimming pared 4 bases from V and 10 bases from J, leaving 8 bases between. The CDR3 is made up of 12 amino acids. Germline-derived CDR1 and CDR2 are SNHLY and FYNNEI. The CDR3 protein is CASSGVASPLHF. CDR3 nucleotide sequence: TGTGCCAGCAGTGGGGTAGCATCACCCCTCCACTTT.

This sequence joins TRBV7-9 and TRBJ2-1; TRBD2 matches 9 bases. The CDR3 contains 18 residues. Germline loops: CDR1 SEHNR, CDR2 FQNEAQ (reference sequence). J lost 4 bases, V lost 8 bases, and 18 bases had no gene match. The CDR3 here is CASSKVASGAVLYNEQFF. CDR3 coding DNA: TGTGCCAGCTCCAAGGTGGCTAGCGGGGCCGTCCTGTACAATGAGCAGTTCTTC.

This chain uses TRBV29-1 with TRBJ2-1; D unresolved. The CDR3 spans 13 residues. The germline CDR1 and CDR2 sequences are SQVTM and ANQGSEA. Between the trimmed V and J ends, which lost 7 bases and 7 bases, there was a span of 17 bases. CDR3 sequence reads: CSAEEAEFNEQFF. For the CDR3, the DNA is TGCAGCGCCGAGGAAGCCGAGTTTAATGAGCAGTTCTTC.

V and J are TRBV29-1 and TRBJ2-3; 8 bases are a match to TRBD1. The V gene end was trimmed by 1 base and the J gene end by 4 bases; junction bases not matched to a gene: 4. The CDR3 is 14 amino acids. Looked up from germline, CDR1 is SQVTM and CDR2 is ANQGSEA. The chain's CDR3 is CSVEGTGNADTQYF. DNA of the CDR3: TGCAGCGTTGAAGGGACAGGGAACGCAGATACGCAGTATTTT.

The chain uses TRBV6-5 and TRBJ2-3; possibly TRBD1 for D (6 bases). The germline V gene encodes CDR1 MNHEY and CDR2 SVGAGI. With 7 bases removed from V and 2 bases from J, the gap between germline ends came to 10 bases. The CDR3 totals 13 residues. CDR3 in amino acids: CASTRDNTDTQYF. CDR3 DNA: TGTGCCAGCACCCGGGACAACACAGATACGCAGTATTTT.

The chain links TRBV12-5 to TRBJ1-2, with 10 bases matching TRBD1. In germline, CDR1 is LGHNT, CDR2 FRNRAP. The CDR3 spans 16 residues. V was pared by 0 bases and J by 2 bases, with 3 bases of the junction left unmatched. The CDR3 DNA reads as TGTGCTAGTGGTTTGGTGACAGGGGGCGCGAACTATGGCTACACCTTC. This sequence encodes CASGLVTGGANYGYTF. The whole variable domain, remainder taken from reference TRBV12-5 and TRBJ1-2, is DARVTQTPRHKVTEMGQEVTMRCQPILGHNTVFWYRQTMMQGLELLAYFRNRAPLDDSGMPKDRFSAEMPDATLATLKIQPSEPRDSAVYFCASGLVTGGANYGYTFGSGTRLTVV.